Presented here are 23 T cell receptor beta chains from one specimen sequenced in a study of T cell clonality in common variable immunodeficiency. Some clones are missing from TCRdb's copy, which holds only in-frame ones; the method was immunoSEQ multiplex PCR. Found here are about 39,000 clones, no singletons; the ten largest cover less than 3%. Sequenced input: peripheral blood mononuclear cells. All receptors come from a person between 18 and 75 years old in good health.

As for this clone: The read ends 3 residues early relative to the CDR3; the germline J gene fills the gap. The chain couples TRBV2 to TRBJ2-7, with D maybe TRBD1 (5 bases). The germline V gene has CDR1 SNHLY and CDR2 FYNNEI. The V end was cut by 5 bases, the J end by 5 bases, with 19 bases between. The length of the CDR3 is 15 residues. The CDR3 spells CASSRKGQGSHEQYF. The sequenced part of the CDR3 DNA is TGTGCCAGCAGTAGAAAAGGCCAGGGTTCCCACGAG.

This clone has a handful of counts. The read is 3 residues too short to cover the CDR3 end, so that end is filled in from the germline J gene. V gene TRBV18 combines with J gene TRBJ2-2, with 7 nucleotides matching TRBD1. This CDR3 is 19 amino acids long. Germline assignment: CDR1 KGHSH and CDR2 LQKENI. V dropped 4 bases and J dropped 4; count of bases not matched to a gene: 18. This chain's CDR3 is CASSRGQPNNDRVTGELFF. The sequenced part of the CDR3 DNA is TGTGCCAGCTCACGGGGACAGCCTAACAACGATCGGGTCACCGGGGAG.

This clone was detected many times. With the read ending 3 residues before the CDR3 end, the germline J gene is used to fill in that end. The genes are TRBV28 and TRBJ2-5, with 9 bases aligning to TRBD2. CDR3 size: 15 residues. Germline CDR1 reads MDHEN; CDR2 reads SYDVKM. The trim removed 5 bases at V and 2 bases at J, leaving 6 bases unmatched. CDR3 residues: CASSIGGRVQETQYF. The part of the CDR3 DNA that was read is TGTGCCAGCAGTATCGGCGGGAGGGTACAAGAGACC.

In this sample, this clone turned up many times. The junction shows a germline mismatch at one end, possibly a read error. The read falls 3 residues short of the CDR3 end, and the missing part is taken from the germline J gene. Other nucleotide sequences in the sample specify the same CDR3. The V gene is TRBV29-1, the J gene TRBJ1-3, with TRBD1 matching 7 bases. Looked up from germline, CDR1 is SQVTM and CDR2 is ANQGSEA. The CDR3 totals 14 residues. CDR3 DNA (partial): TGCAGCGTTGGACTAGGACAGGTTGGAAACACA. This translates into CSVGLGQVGNT. The entire CDR3 sequence reads CSVGLGQVGNTIYF.

This clone was recorded at least ten times. The sequenced fragment ends 3 residues before the CDR3 boundary, so the rest is inferred from the germline J gene. V usage is TRBV20-1 and J usage is TRBJ2-7, with a tentative D call TRBD1 (5 bases). CDR1 DFQATT and CDR2 SNEGSKA come from the germline V gene (reference sequence). This CDR3 region has 13 residues. The CDR3 DNA, read in part, is TGCAGCAACCAGGGCTTAGACTCCTACGAG. This encodes CSNQGLDSYE. The CDR3, in full, reads CSNQGLDSYEQYF.

This clone was found many times. The CDR3 goes on 3 residues after the read ends, and that part is filled in from the germline J gene. The chain carries TRBV6-2 or TRBV6-3 and TRBJ2-3, with 8 nucleotides matching TRBD1. Germline values: CDR1 MNHEY, CDR2 SVGEGT. The CDR3 spans 16 residues. V dropped 2 bases and J dropped 4; count of bases not matched to a gene: 8. The sequenced CDR3 bases are TGTGCCAGCAGTTACCCCGGACAGGGTAAGCCAGATACG. Residues: CASSYPGQGKPDT. The complete CDR3 sequence is CASSYPGQGKPDTQYF.

This clone was picked up many times. Coverage ceases 3 residues before the CDR3 finishes, and the germline J gene fills in the end. The chain combines TRBV29-1 with TRBJ1-1; D remains unclear. V lost 3 bases and J 0 bases, leaving 20 bases between the germline ends. Germline values: CDR1 SQVTM, CDR2 ANQGSEA. The CDR3 covers 17 residues. The covered CDR3 bases are TGCAGCGTTGATTTAACCGCGGGCTGGACGGTGAACACTGAA. It encodes CSVDLTAGWTVNTE. The entire CDR3 protein is CSVDLTAGWTVNTEAFF.

This clone appeared a few times. From the germline J gene comes the end of the CDR3, since the read stops 3 residues before it. The chain has TRBV7-2 and TRBJ2-2; D not resolved. This CDR3 contains 14 residues. CDR1 and CDR2 (germline): SGHTA, FQGNSA. CDR3 bases read: TGTGCCAGCAGCCCCTACCGAGCTAATGAAAAG. Amino acids: CASSPYRANEK. In full, the CDR3 is CASSPYRANEKLFF.

This clone was picked up a small number of times. The read ends 3 residues shy of where the CDR3 ends; the end is completed using the germline J gene. The V call is TRBV19, the J call TRBJ1-2, with no clear D. This CDR3 has 17 amino acids. The V gene's germline CDR1 is LNHDA and CDR2 SQIVND (reference sequence). The CDR3 loop is CASSIRLDFTGPYDYTF. CDR3 DNA (partial): TGTGCCAGTAGTATACGACTAGATTTCACCGGCCCCTACGAC.

This clone was seen repeatedly, ten times or more. The read gets to within 3 residues of the CDR3 end, and the germline J gene fills in the rest. The chain links TRBV5-4 to TRBJ1-2, with D perhaps TRBD1 (5 bases). Germline lookup yields CDR1 SGHNT and CDR2 YYREEE (reference sequence). The length of the CDR3 is 14 residues. V lost 5 bases to trimming and J lost 4 bases, with 15 bases between them. This CDR3 reads CASRQERAGYGYTF. Incomplete CDR3 DNA: TGTGCCAGCAGACAGGAACGAGCAGGCTATGGC.

This clone occurred a few times. The CDR3 extends 3 residues past the end of the read, so its final part is completed from the germline J gene. The V gene is TRBV7-3, the J gene TRBJ1-2, with D maybe TRBD1 (5 bases). The CDR3 extends over 14 amino acids. The germline gives CDR1 SGHTA, CDR2 FQGTGA. The sequenced CDR3 bases are TGTGCCAGCAGCTTAATACCAGGGTTAGATACC. It is translated as CASSLIPGLDT. The entire CDR3 protein is CASSLIPGLDTYTF.

This clone was counted at least ten times. The read is 3 residues too short to cover the CDR3 end, so that end is filled in from the germline J gene. This chain uses TRBV2 with TRBJ2-3, with 10 bases lining up with TRBD2. Germline V gives CDR1 SNHLY, CDR2 FYNNEI. Unmatched junction bases numbered 14, after V lost 6 bases and J lost 5 bases. The CDR3 has 17 amino acids. The sequenced part of the CDR3 DNA is TGTGCCAGCAGGAACAATAACCTAGCGGGAGAGGGAGATACG. The encoded protein is CASRNNNLAGEGDT. The CDR3, in full, reads CASRNNNLAGEGDTQYF.

The table lists this clone with many counts. The read gets to within 3 residues of the CDR3 end, and the germline J gene fills in the rest. V is TRBV7-9 and J is TRBJ1-6; possible D gene TRBD1, 6 bases. V shed 1 base and J shed 8 bases, with 9 bases lying between them. In germline, CDR1 is SEHNR, CDR2 FQNEAQ (reference sequence). CDR3 length: 14 amino acids. Partial CDR3 DNA: TGTGCCAGCAGCTTAGATCAGGGGTATTCACCC. Protein: CASSLDQGYSP. The full CDR3 sequence reads CASSLDQGYSPLHF.

This clone was seen at least ten times. The missing CDR3 end, 3 residues past where the read stops, is filled in from the germline J gene. This rearrangement joins TRBV19 to TRBJ2-5, with D tentatively TRBD1 (6 bases). CDR3 size: 13 residues. The germline gives CDR1 LNHDA, CDR2 SQIVND (reference sequence). Trimming took off 4 bases at V and 7 bases at J, with 13 bases between the two ends. CDR3 amino acids: CASSKQGPGTQYF. CDR3 DNA, as far as it was read: TGTGCCAGTAGTAAACAGGGCCCGGGGACC.

This clone appeared many times. CDR3 in amino acids: CASSRGQGPETQYF. CDR3 DNA, as far as it was read: TGCGCCAGCAGTCGGGGACAGGGGCCAGAGACC. The chain employs TRBV5-1 and TRBJ2-5, with 10 bases that match TRBD1. The CDR3 end lies 3 residues beyond the end of the read and is filled in from the germline J gene. V dropped 5 bases and J dropped 4; count of bases not matched to a gene: 5. There are 14 residues in the CDR3. Germline V lookup: CDR1 SGHRS, CDR2 YFSETQ.

This clone was detected many times. The read finishes 3 residues shy of the CDR3 end, and the germline J gene is used to complete it. This chain joins TRBV7-9 and TRBJ2-1; D gene ambiguous. The CDR3 is 13 residues long. CDR1 and CDR2 from the germline V gene are SEHNR and FQNEAQ (reference sequence). V was shortened by 0 bases and J by 6 bases, with 6 bases between the two germline ends. The CDR3 is CASSLASGNEQFF. The covered CDR3 bases are TGTGCCAGCAGCTTAGCTTCAGGCAATGAG.

This clone was seen ten or more times. Read data end 3 residues before the CDR3 end; the end is taken from the germline J gene. The chain recombines TRBV7-2 with TRBJ1-2; possible D gene TRBD1, 5 bases. This CDR3 region has 14 residues. Germline-derived CDR1 and CDR2 are SGHTA and FQGNSA. The V gene lost 4 bases and the J gene lost 3 bases, with 12 bases spanning the gap. CDR3 amino acids: CASSWRGEDYGYTF. CDR3 DNA (partial): TGTGCCAGCAGCTGGAGAGGGGAAGACTATGGC.

Concerning this clone itself: The CDR3 end falls 3 residues outside the read, so it is completed with the germline J gene. V and J are TRBV6-2 or TRBV6-3 and TRBJ1-1, with unresolved D. Germline V gene data show CDR1 as MNHEY and CDR2 as SVGEGT. CDR3 length equals 17 residues. The DNA read from the CDR3 is TGTGCCAGCAGTTACTGGGCCGGGCCAGCGGGGAGCTACGAG. Its translation is CASSYWAGPAGSYE. The complete CDR3 sequence is CASSYWAGPAGSYEAFF.

This clone was found many times. The read comes to an end 3 residues before the CDR3 does, leaving the germline J gene to fill in the end. The chain uses TRBV5-4 and TRBJ1-1; D perhaps matches TRBD1 (5 bases). The germline CDR1 and CDR2 sequences are SGHNT and YYREEE (reference sequence). This CDR3 is built from 13 residues. CDR3 bases read: TGTGCCAGCAAAGAGGACGCAGGGCGGTGG. Protein product: CASKEDAGRW. The full CDR3 protein is CASKEDAGRWAFF.

This clone was counted ten times or more. The read halts 3 residues ahead of the CDR3 end, with the missing end drawn from the germline J gene. This rearrangement joins TRBV10-3 to TRBJ2-1; possible D gene TRBD2, 6 bases. Germline V gives CDR1 ENHRY, CDR2 SYGVKD. The CDR3 consists of 14 residues. Trimming removed 10 bases from V and 0 bases from J, with 13 bases in between. The CDR3 DNA, read in part, is TGTGCCACAGATAGCGGCTCCTCCTACAATGAG. Translated, it gives CATDSGSSYNE. In full, the CDR3 reads CATDSGSSYNEQFF.

A few counts support this clone. The CDR3 end is not reached by the read, which stops 3 residues before it; the germline J gene fills it in. The chain combines TRBV20-1 with TRBJ2-1, with 9 bases identical to TRBD2. The CDR3 has 15 amino acids. CDR1 is DFQATT, CDR2 SNEGSKA, per germline (reference sequence). Trimming took 6 bases from V and 7 from J; bases not matched to a gene: 13. The part of the CDR3 DNA that was read is TGCAGTGCCGCCCCGGAGCGGGGGGCCCCAAATGAG. Amino acids: CSAAPERGAPNE. The full CDR3 is CSAAPERGAPNEQFF.

This clone occurred many times. The read halts 3 residues ahead of the CDR3 end, with the missing end drawn from the germline J gene. J is TRBJ1-5 and V is TRBV19; 7 positions agree with TRBD1. Germline V gives CDR1 LNHDA, CDR2 SQIVND (reference sequence). V shed 6 bases, J shed 1 base, and the junction held 3 bases outside the gene matches. CDR3 size: 14 residues. CDR3 bases read: TGTGCCAGTAGAACAGGGGCGAGCAATCAGCCC. Translating gives CASRTGASNQP. The whole CDR3 reads CASRTGASNQPQHF.

A word on this clone: The sequence runs out 3 residues before the end of the CDR3; the remainder is reconstructed from the germline J gene. The chain recombines TRBV2 with TRBJ1-2; D might be TRBD1 (6 bases). The length of the CDR3 is 13 residues. From germline, CDR1 is SNHLY and CDR2 FYNNEI. The sequenced part of the CDR3 DNA is TGTGCCAGCATTCGGGACAATTCCTACGAC. Amino acid sequence: CASIRDNSYD. The whole CDR3 region reads CASIRDNSYDYTF.